This TCR beta chain was sequenced for a study of shared clonotypes between healthy human individuals. Libraries were prepared by immunoSEQ multiplex PCR; TCRdb keeps only in-frame clonotypes and omits some of them. The table shows 2 million to 2.5 million clones, with 90% to 96% occurring only once. Specimen: naive CD4+ T cells sorted from blood. Subset given: CD45RA+ positively selected. The clonotype comes from a young man in good health.

The CDR3 coding sequence is TGTGCCAGCAGCTTGAGGGGACAAACCTATAATTCACCCCTCCACTTT. It translates to CASSLRGQTYNSPLHF. V is TRBV7-2 and J is TRBJ1-6; tentatively, D is TRBD1 (6 bases). The CDR3 sequence is 16 residues long. The V gene lost 3 bases and the J gene lost 2 bases, with 11 bases spanning the gap. Germline CDR1 SGHTA, CDR2 FQGNSA.